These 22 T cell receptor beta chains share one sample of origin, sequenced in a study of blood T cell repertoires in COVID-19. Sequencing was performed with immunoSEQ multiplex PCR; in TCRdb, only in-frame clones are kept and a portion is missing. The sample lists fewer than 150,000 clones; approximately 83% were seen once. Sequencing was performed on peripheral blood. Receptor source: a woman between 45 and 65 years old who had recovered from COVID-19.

The CDR3: CACRQGGVTNEKLFF. The DNA of the CDR3 is TGTGCCTGTAGACAGGGTGGGGTAACTAATGAAAAACTGTTTTTT. The chain employs TRBV30 and TRBJ1-4; 7 bases are a match to TRBD1. The ends lost 6 bases at V and 1 base at J; junction bases unmatched: 8. The CDR3 extends over 15 amino acids. Germline-derived CDR1 and CDR2 are GTSNPN and SVGIG (reference sequence).

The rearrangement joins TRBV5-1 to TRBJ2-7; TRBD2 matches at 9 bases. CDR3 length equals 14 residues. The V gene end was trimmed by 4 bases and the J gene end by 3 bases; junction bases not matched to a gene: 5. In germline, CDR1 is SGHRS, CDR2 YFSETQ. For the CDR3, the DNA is TGCGCCAGCAGCCGAGCGGGGGGCAACTACGAGCAGTACTTC. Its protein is CASSRAGGNYEQYF.

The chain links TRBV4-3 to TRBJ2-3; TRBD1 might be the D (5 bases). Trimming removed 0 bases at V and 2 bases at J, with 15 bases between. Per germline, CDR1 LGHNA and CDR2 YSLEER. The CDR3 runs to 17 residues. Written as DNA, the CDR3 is TGCGCCAGCAGCCAAGAGCCCCAGGGAATAACCACAGATACGCAGTATTTT. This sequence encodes CASSQEPQGITTDTQYF.

For the CDR3, the DNA is TGTGCCAGCAGCTCGACGGAGGTTATCCTGGGCTACACCTTC. The encoded protein is CASSSTEVILGYTF. The V gene is TRBV7-2, the J gene TRBJ1-2; D ambiguous. The CDR3 is made up of 14 amino acids. V lost 4 bases and J lost 8, with 17 bases in between. Germline V gene sequence: CDR1 SGHTA, CDR2 FQGNSA.

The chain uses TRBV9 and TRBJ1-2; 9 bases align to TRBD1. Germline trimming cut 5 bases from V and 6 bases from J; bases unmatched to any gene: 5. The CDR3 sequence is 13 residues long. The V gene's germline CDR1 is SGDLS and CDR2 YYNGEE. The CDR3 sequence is CASSLTGGDGYTF. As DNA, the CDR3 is TGTGCCAGCAGTTTGACAGGGGGGGATGGCTACACCTTC.

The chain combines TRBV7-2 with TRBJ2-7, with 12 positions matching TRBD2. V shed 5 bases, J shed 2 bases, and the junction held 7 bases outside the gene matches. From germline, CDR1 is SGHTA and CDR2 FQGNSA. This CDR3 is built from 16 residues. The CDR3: CASSAPRLAGAYEQYF. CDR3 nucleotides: TGTGCCAGCAGCGCACCCCGACTAGCGGGGGCCTACGAGCAGTACTTC.

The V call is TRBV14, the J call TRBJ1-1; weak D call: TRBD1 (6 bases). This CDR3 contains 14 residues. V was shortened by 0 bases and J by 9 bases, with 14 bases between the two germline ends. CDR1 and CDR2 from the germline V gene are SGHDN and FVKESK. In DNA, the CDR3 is TGTGCCAGCAGCCAAGAAATGGCAGGGGCGAAAGCTTTCTTT. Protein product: CASSQEMAGAKAFF. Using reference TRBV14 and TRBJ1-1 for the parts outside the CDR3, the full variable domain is EAGVTQFPSHSVIEKGQTVTLRCDPISGHDNLYWYRRVMGKEIKFLLHFVKESKQDESGMPNNRFLAERTGGTYSTLKVQPAELEDSGVYFCASSQEMAGAKAFFGQGTRLTVV.

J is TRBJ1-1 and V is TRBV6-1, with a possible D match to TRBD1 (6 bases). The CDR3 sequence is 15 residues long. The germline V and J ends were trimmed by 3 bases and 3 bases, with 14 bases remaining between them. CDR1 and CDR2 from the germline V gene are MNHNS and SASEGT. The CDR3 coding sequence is TGTGCCAGCAGTGAGCAGGACAGAGGGGACACTGAAGCTTTCTTT. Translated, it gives CASSEQDRGDTEAFF.

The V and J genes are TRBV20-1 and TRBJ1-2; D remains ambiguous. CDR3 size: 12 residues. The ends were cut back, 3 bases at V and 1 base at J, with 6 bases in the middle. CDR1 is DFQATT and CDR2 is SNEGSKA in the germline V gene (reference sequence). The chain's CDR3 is CSASHSNYGYTF. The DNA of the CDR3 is TGCAGTGCTAGTCACAGTAACTATGGCTACACCTTC.

This CDR3 reads CASSSQGTNTGELFF. DNA for the CDR3: TGTGCCAGCAGCTCTCAGGGGACGAACACCGGGGAGCTGTTTTTT. The chain employs TRBV11-3 and TRBJ2-2, with D tentatively TRBD1 (6 bases). The ends were cut back, 4 bases at V and 0 bases at J, with 9 bases in the middle. CDR1 and CDR2 (germline): SGHNT, YENEEA. This CDR3 has 15 amino acids. Full variable domain (missing parts from reference TRBV11-3 and TRBJ2-2): EAGVVQSPRYKIIEKKQPVAFWCNPISGHNTLYWYLQNLGQGPELLIRYENEEAVDDSQLPKDRFSAERLKGVDSTLKIQPAELGDSAVYLCASSSQGTNTGELFFGEGSRLTVL.

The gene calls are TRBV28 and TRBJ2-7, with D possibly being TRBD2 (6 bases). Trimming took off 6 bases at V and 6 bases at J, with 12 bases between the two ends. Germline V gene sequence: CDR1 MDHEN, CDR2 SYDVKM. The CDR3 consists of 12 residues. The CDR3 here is CASSLNGGEQYF. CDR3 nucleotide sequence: TGTGCCAGCAGCTTGAACGGGGGCGAGCAGTACTTC.

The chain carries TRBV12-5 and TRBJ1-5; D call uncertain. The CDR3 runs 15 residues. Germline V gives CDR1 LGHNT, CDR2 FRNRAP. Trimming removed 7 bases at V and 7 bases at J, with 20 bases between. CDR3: CASATPGGLGQPQHF. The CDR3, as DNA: TGTGCTAGTGCCACCCCAGGAGGCTTAGGGCAGCCCCAGCATTTT.

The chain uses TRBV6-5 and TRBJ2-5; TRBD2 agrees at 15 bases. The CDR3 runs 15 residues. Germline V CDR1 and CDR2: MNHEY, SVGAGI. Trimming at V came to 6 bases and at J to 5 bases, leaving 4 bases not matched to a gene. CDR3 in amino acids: CASRSGTSGRETQYF. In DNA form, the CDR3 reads TGTGCCAGCAGATCCGGGACTAGCGGGAGGGAGACCCAGTACTTC.

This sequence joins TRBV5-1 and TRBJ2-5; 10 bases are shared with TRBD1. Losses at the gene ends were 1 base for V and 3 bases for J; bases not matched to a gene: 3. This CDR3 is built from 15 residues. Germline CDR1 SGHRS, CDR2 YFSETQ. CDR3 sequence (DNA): TGCGCCAGCAGCTTGTACGGGACAGGGGAAGAGACCCAGTACTTC. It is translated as CASSLYGTGEETQYF.

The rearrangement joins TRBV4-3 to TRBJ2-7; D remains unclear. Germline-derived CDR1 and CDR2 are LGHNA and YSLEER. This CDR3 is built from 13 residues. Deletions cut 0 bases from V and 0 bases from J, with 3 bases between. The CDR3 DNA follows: TGCGCCAGCAGCCAAGACGTCTCCTACGAGCAGTACTTC. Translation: CASSQDVSYEQYF.

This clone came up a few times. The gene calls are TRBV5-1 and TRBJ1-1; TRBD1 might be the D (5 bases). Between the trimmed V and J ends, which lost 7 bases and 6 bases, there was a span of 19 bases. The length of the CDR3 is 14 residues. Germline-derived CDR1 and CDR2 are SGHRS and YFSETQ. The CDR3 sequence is CASGHLGGLAEAFF. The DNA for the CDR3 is TGCGCCAGCGGCCACCTCGGGGGACTAGCTGAAGCTTTCTTT.

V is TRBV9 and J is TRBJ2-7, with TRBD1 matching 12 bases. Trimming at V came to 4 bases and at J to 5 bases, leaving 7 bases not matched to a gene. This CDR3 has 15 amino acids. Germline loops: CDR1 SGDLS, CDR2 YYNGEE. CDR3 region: CASSNIGTGGHEQYF. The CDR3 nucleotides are TGTGCCAGCAGCAATATAGGGACAGGGGGCCACGAGCAGTACTTC.

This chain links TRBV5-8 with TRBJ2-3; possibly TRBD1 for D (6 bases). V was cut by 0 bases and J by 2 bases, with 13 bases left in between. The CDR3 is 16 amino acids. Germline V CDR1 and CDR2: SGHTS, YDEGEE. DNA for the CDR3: TGTGCCAGCAGCTTGGATGGGGTGGGGGCCACAGATACGCAGTATTTT. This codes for CASSLDGVGATDTQYF. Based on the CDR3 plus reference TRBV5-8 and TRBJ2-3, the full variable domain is EAGVTQSPTHLIKTRGQQATLRCSPISGHTSVYWYQQALGLGLQFLLWYDEGEERNRGNFPPRFSGRQFPNYSSELNVNALELEDSALYLCASSLDGVGATDTQYFGPGTRLTVL.

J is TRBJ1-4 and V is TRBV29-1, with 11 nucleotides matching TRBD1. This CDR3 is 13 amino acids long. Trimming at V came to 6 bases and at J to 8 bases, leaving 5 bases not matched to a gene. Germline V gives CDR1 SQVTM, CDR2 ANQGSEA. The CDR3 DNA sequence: TGCAGCGTACTTTGGACAGGGGGCGAAAAACTGTTTTTT. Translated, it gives CSVLWTGGEKLFF.

CDR3 sequence (DNA): TGTGCCAGCAGTAACCGGGATTATAATTCACCCCTCCACTTT. It specifies CASSNRDYNSPLHF. V and J are TRBV5-4 and TRBJ1-6, with unresolved D. This CDR3 has 14 residues. V was cut by 5 bases and J by 4 bases, with 10 bases left in between. CDR1 and CDR2 from the germline V gene are SGHNT and YYREEE (reference sequence).

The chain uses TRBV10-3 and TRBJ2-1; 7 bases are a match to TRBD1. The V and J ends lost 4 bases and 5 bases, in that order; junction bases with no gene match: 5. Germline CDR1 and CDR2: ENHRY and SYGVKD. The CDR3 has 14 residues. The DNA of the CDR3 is TGTGCCATCAGTGGGGAGACAGGGAACAATGAGCAGTTCTTC. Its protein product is CAISGETGNNEQFF.

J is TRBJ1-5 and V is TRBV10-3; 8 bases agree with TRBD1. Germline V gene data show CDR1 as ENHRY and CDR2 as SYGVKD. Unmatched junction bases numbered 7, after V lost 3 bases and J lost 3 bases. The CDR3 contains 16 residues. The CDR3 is CAISDTLTGVNQPQHF. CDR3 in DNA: TGTGCCATCAGTGATACCTTGACAGGGGTCAATCAGCCCCAGCATTTT.